Shown below are 8 T cell receptor beta chains from a single sample sequenced in a study of prognosis after radiotherapy for stage I lung cancer. Genomic DNA provided the template from which TCR beta CDR3 was amplified by two-round multiplex PCR. First-round PCR amplification was performed with primers specific to each TRBV and TRBJ gene. MiXCR, applied by TCRdb to the multiplex PCR reads, yields one record per CDR3 protein. The profile covers approximately 28,000 distinct CDR3 sequences, with about 30% appearing a single time and roughly 35% taken by the ten largest. This sample comprised PBMCs, obtained before or after stereotactic body radiation therapy (not recorded which). Every receptor here comes from a donor over 45 with non-small cell lung cancer.

This chain joins TRBV25-1 and TRBJ1-1; D is perhaps TRBD1 (5 bases). The germline gives CDR1 MGHDK, CDR2 SYGVNS. The CDR3 spans 11 residues. The germline V and J ends were trimmed by 3 bases and 6 bases, with 5 bases remaining between them. The CDR3 DNA sequence: TGTGCCAGCAGTGAGGGGGCTGAAGCTTTCTTT. Its translation: CASSEGAEAFF.

This clonotype was observed at least ten times. V is TRBV9 and J is TRBJ2-1; TRBD2 aligns across 10 bases. Germline V gives CDR1 SGDLS, CDR2 YYNGEE. The V and J ends lost 3 bases and 9 bases, in that order; junction bases with no gene match: 6. This CDR3 is 14 amino acids long. Here the CDR3 DNA reads TGTGCCAGCAGCGGGGGGACTAGCGTGGGTGAGCAGTTCTTC. Translating it yields CASSGGTSVGEQFF.

This clonotype occurred a few times. This clone may be a read error of a much larger clone one base away. This rearrangement joins TRBV7-3 to TRBJ2-1; D is perhaps TRBD1 or TRBD2 (5 bases each). V was clipped by 5 bases and J by 8 bases, with 19 bases between them. The CDR3 loop spans 15 amino acids. Per germline, CDR1 SGHTA and CDR2 FQGTGA. The CDR3 spells CASSHSGSRGYEQFF. Here the CDR3 DNA reads TGTGCCAGCAGCCACTCAGGGTCCAGAGGGTATGAGCAGTTCTTC.

This clonotype was seen many times. The chain uses TRBV2 and TRBJ2-3; TRBD1 aligns across 9 bases. The CDR3 sequence is 14 residues long. The germline V gene encodes CDR1 SNHLY and CDR2 FYNNEI. Trimming at V came to 5 bases and at J to 1 base, leaving 1 base not matched to a gene. The CDR3 DNA follows: TGTGCCAGCAGTAGGACAGGGGGCACAGATACGCAGTATTTT. The encoded protein is CASSRTGGTDTQYF.

J is TRBJ2-2 and V is TRBV5-8; either TRBD1 or TRBD2 may supply D (5 bases each). Germline CDR1 and CDR2: SGHTS and YDEGEE. CDR3 size: 18 residues. V was trimmed by 1 base and J by 14 bases, leaving 30 bases between them. The CDR3 bases are TGTGCCAGCAGCTTGAATCGGGGCAGGACGACGAACACCGGTGATCTGTTTTTT. Protein sequence: CASSLNRGRTTNTGDLFF.

This clonotype showed up many times. This chain joins TRBV12-3 or TRBV12-4 and TRBJ2-1; tentative D call: TRBD2 (6 bases). This CDR3 has 14 residues. Trimming took 5 bases from V and 6 from J, leaving 14 bases between them. CDR3 sequence: CASSLHGGGNEQFF. Here the CDR3 DNA reads TGTGCCAGCAGTCTTCATGGGGGAGGCAATGAGCAGTTCTTC.

The chain joins TRBV6-1 to TRBJ2-5; D is undetermined. The germline CDR1 and CDR2 sequences are MNHNS and SASEGT. The CDR3 runs to 16 residues. Trimming cost V 5 bases and J 5 bases, with 21 bases left between them. The CDR3 loop is CASSRRASRLRETQYF. The CDR3, as DNA: TGTGCCAGCAGTCGTCGAGCGTCCCGCTTGAGGGAGACCCAGTACTTC.

Comment on this clonotype: A far more abundant clone sits one base away, making this likely a read error. For the CDR3, the DNA is TGTGCCAGCAGGAGTCATGGTGGGAACCGGGTCAATCAGCCCCAGCATTTT. This translates into CASRSHGGNRVNQPQHF. This chain joins TRBV6-5 and TRBJ1-5; D is unresolved. The length of the CDR3 is 17 residues. Trimming took 6 bases from V and 3 from J, leaving 21 bases between them. Germline V gives CDR1 MNHEY, CDR2 SVGAGI.